The rows below give T cell receptor beta chains drawn from one sample of a study of T cells in Graves' hyperthyroidism and ophthalmopathy. TCRdb passed the multiplex PCR reads through MiXCR, listing each CDR3 protein once. The table lists fewer than 650,000 distinct CDR3 sequences, approximately 48% of them singletons, with approximately 44% in the top ten. What was sequenced was peripheral blood or thyroid tissue (not recorded which). The receptor source for this set is an adult woman with Graves' disease, either hyperthyroidism or ophthalmopathy (not recorded which). CDR3s include the opening cysteine and the closing phenylalanine or tryptophan. The order of the fields is V gene, CDR3 protein.

TRBV7-3,CASSLTTNYGYTF
TRBV9,CASSERGRSSYNEQFF
TRBV2,CASSGGTGTGKTQNF
TRBV25-1,CASRDSHYSPLHF
TRBV5-1,CASNHRGDTGELFF
TRBV20-1,CSARDLREGRAFF
TRBV10-3,CAISNDASDTEAFF
TRBV5-4,CASSSGTLYSNQPQHF
TRBV24-1,CATSDRDNQETQYF
TRBV7-2,CASSSFYICSASGGVETQYF
TRBV6-6,CASSLREGGETQYF
TRBV11-2,CASSSSGQLNTEAFF
TRBV6-6,CASSYVETEAFF
TRBV9,CASSVGTEPQPQHF
TRBV6-1,CASTPGQGVRNQPQHF
TRBV7-8,CASSLVDSYGYTF
TRBV20-1,CSARVEGGYTF
TRBV11-2,CASSPSRQGSDTQYF
TRBV9,CASSVGLAGNYEQYF
TRBV12-3/TRBV12-4,CASSPLRRNYGYTF
TRBV10-3,CAISDDSNYGYTF
TRBV7-9,CASSPDGNSNQPQHF
TRBV7-9,CASIGIRTAHNGYTF
TRBV11-2,CASSVDRTTYEQYF